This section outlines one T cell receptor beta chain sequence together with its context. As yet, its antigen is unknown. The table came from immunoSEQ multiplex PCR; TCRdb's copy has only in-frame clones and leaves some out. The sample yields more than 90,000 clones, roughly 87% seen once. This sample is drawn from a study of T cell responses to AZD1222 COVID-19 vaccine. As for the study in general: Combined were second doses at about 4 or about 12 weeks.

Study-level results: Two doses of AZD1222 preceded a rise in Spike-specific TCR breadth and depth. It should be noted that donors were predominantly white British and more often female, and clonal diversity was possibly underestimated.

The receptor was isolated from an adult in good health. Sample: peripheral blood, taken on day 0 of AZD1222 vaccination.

CDR3 protein: CASSIASVSEQFF. DNA for the CDR3: TGTGCCAGTAGTATAGCTTCGGTGTCTGAGCAGTTCTTC. V gene TRBV19 combines with J gene TRBJ2-1; D gene unclear. CDR3 size: 13 residues. The germline V gene encodes CDR1 LNHDA and CDR2 SQIVND (reference sequence). Trimming pared 1 base from V and 9 bases from J, leaving 10 bases between.